The clone carrying this T cell receptor (beta chain) was found a few times. Its antigen is undetermined. TCRdb recomputed calls from the RT-PCR reads with MiXCR, one row per CDR3 protein. The sample gives over 150,000 distinct CDR3 sequences, about 10% of which show up once; about a third is in the top ten. This sample is part of a study of response to subunit inactivated influenza vaccine. Findings of the study overall: New T cells are recruited in small numbers by each seasonal influenza vaccination, according to the authors' suggestion.

This CDR3 has 15 residues. Germline CDR1 is SGDLS and CDR2 is YYNGEE. The V gene end was trimmed by 6 bases and the J gene end by 2 bases; junction bases not matched to a gene: 6. Source: CD8+ T cells sorted from PBMCs, taken less than 30 months after vaccination. The source of this sequence is a man aged 45-69 years who received an inactivated influenza vaccine. The rearrangement joins TRBV9 to TRBJ2-1; 9 bases match TRBD1. The CDR3 sequence: CASNLGQGPYNEQFF. CDR3 nucleotides: TGTGCCAGCAACCTGGGACAGGGACCCTACAATGAGCAGTTCTTC.